The present entry profiles one T cell receptor beta chain with its context. Its matching antigen is unknown. Produced via immunoSEQ multiplex PCR; TCRdb's table is partial and in-frame only. The sample has more than 40,000 clones; 83% are singletons. Noted time point: peripheral blood 6 weeks after treatment start. V lost 3 bases and J lost 9, with 9 bases in between. There are 12 residues in the CDR3. The germline V gene encodes CDR1 SEHNR and CDR2 FQNEAQ (reference sequence). These data belong to a study of PD-L1 blockade in urothelial cancer. Findings and caveats of the study: Where pretreatment blood TCR clonality fell below the median, better survival was predicted.

The chain employs TRBV7-9 and TRBJ1-5; D is unresolved. Specimen: PBMCs, collected around atezolizumab (anti-PD-L1) treatment. This clonotype originated in a man aged 55 to 70 with urothelial cancer. The DNA for the CDR3 is TGTGCCAGCAGCTTTGAGGCCTTGCCCCAGCATTTT. It specifies CASSFEALPQHF. The full variable domain, in which reference TRBV7-9 and TRBJ1-5 provide the parts outside the CDR3, is DTGVSQNPRHKITKRGQNVTFRCDPISEHNRLYWYRQTLGQGPEFLTYFQNEAQLEKSRLLSDRFSAERPKGSFSTLEIQRTEQGDSAMYLCASSFEALPQHFGDGTRLSIL.